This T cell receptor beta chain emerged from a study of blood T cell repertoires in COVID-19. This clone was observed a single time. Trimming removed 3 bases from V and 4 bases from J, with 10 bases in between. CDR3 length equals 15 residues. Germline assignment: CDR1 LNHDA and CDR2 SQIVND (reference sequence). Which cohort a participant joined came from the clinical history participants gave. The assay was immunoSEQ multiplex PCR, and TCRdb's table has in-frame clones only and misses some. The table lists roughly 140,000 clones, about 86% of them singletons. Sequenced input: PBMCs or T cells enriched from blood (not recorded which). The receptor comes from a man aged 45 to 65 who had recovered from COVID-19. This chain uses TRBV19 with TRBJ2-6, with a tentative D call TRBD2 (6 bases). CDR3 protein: CASSIGGLGANVLTF. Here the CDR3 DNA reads TGTGCCAGTAGTATCGGAGGGTTGGGGGCCAACGTCCTGACTTTC.